This is a list of T cell receptor beta chains from one sample in a study of shared clonotypes between healthy human individuals. Here immunoSEQ multiplex PCR was the method, and the copy in TCRdb shows in-frame clones only, minus some. Among 650,000 to 750,000 clones listed, about 78% were seen once. Input material: memory CD4+ T cells sorted from blood. Receptors originate from a woman under 40 in good health. Both conserved end residues are part of each CDR3. Each record gives: J gene, clone size, D gene, V gene, CDR3 protein, CDR3 DNA. A D gene is named only where the DNA matches it firmly. Clone sizes are given selectively: once, few, many, or a class where the clone is expanded.

J gene: TRBJ1-3
clone size: -
D gene: -
V gene: TRBV4-1
CDR3 protein: CASSPRDRFFSGNTIYF
CDR3 DNA: TGCGCCAGCAGCCCACGCGACAGGTTTTTCTCTGGAAACACCATATATTTT

J gene: TRBJ2-2
clone size: -
D gene: -
V gene: TRBV19
CDR3 protein: CASSSRRLNTGELFF
CDR3 DNA: TGTGCCAGTAGTTCCCGGCGGCTTAACACCGGGGAGCTGTTTTTT

J gene: TRBJ1-4
clone size: -
D gene: -
V gene: TRBV5-5
CDR3 protein: CASSLGQLGEKLFF
CDR3 DNA: TGTGCCAGCAGCTTGGGGCAGTTAGGTGAAAAACTGTTTTTT

J gene: TRBJ1-2
clone size: -
D gene: -
V gene: TRBV16
CDR3 protein: CASSPGPGGDYGYTF
CDR3 DNA: TGTGCCAGCAGCCCTGGACCCGGAGGGGACTATGGCTACACCTTC

J gene: TRBJ2-1
clone size: -
D gene: -
V gene: TRBV27
CDR3 protein: CASSLRARSSYNEQFF
CDR3 DNA: TGTGCCAGCAGTTTAAGAGCCCGGAGCTCCTACAATGAGCAGTTCTTC

J gene: TRBJ2-3
clone size: -
D gene: -
V gene: TRBV14
CDR3 protein: CASSQGGLSTDTQYF
CDR3 DNA: TGTGCCAGCAGCCAGGGCGGGTTGAGCACAGATACGCAGTATTTT

J gene: TRBJ1-2
clone size: -
D gene: -
V gene: TRBV5-1
CDR3 protein: CASSPPLGGTYGYTF
CDR3 DNA: TGCGCCAGCAGCCCGCCCTTGGGGGGGACCTATGGCTACACCTTC

J gene: TRBJ2-7
clone size: -
D gene: -
V gene: TRBV6-1
CDR3 protein: CASREIPYEQYF
CDR3 DNA: TGTGCCAGCCGCGAGATCCCCTACGAGCAGTACTTC

J gene: TRBJ1-4
clone size: -
D gene: TRBD1
V gene: TRBV15
CDR3 protein: CATSVRQGEKLFF
CDR3 DNA: TGTGCCACCAGCGTGAGACAGGGGGAAAAACTGTTTTTT

J gene: TRBJ1-2
clone size: once
D gene: -
V gene: TRBV28
CDR3 protein: CASSFRIYGYTF
CDR3 DNA: TGTGCCAGCAGTTTTCGGATCTATGGCTACACCTTC

J gene: TRBJ1-5
clone size: -
D gene: TRBD1
V gene: TRBV2
CDR3 protein: CASSNDRGINQPQHF
CDR3 DNA: TGTGCCAGCAGTAATGACAGGGGAATTAATCAGCCCCAGCATTTT

J gene: TRBJ1-1
clone size: few
D gene: -
V gene: TRBV6-1
CDR3 protein: CASRKGSDTEAFF
CDR3 DNA: TGTGCCAGCAGGAAGGGTTCGGATACTGAAGCTTTCTTT

J gene: TRBJ2-4
clone size: -
D gene: -
V gene: TRBV27
CDR3 protein: CASSPGRNIQYF
CDR3 DNA: TGTGCCAGCAGCCCGGGGAGGAACATTCAGTACTTC

J gene: TRBJ2-6
clone size: -
D gene: TRBD1
V gene: TRBV19
CDR3 protein: CASMSGGQVFSGANVLTF
CDR3 DNA: TGTGCCAGTATGTCAGGTGGACAGGTCTTCTCTGGGGCCAACGTCCTGACTTTC

J gene: TRBJ1-1
clone size: -
D gene: -
V gene: TRBV11-3
CDR3 protein: CASSPVESEAFF
CDR3 DNA: TGTGCCAGCAGCCCAGTGGAGTCTGAAGCTTTCTTT

J gene: TRBJ1-3
clone size: -
D gene: -
V gene: TRBV4-1
CDR3 protein: CASSQGGGGGTSSGNTIYF
CDR3 DNA: TGCGCCAGCAGCCAAGGAGGAGGGGGGGGAACTTCCTCTGGAAACACCATATATTTT

J gene: TRBJ2-2
clone size: -
D gene: -
V gene: TRBV5-8
CDR3 protein: CASSFRSSTGELFF
CDR3 DNA: TGTGCCAGCAGCTTTCGGAGTTCCACCGGGGAGCTGTTTTTT

J gene: TRBJ2-7
clone size: -
D gene: -
V gene: TRBV4-1
CDR3 protein: CASSQGPAYEQYF
CDR3 DNA: TGCGCCAGCAGCCAAGGGCCCGCGTACGAGCAGTACTTC

J gene: TRBJ1-3
clone size: few
D gene: -
V gene: TRBV7-2
CDR3 protein: CASSLSVNTIYF
CDR3 DNA: TGTGCCAGCAGCTTATCGGTAAACACCATATATTTT

J gene: TRBJ1-2
clone size: few
D gene: -
V gene: TRBV6-5
CDR3 protein: CASSYSGVEGYTF
CDR3 DNA: TGTGCCAGCAGTTACTCAGGGGTGGAAGGCTACACCTTC

J gene: TRBJ2-1
clone size: -
D gene: TRBD2
V gene: TRBV7-6
CDR3 protein: CASSPSPGTSGNNEQFF
CDR3 DNA: TGTGCCAGCAGCCCGTCTCCCGGGACTAGCGGGAACAATGAGCAGTTCTTC

J gene: TRBJ1-3
clone size: -
D gene: -
V gene: TRBV18
CDR3 protein: CASSPPVHSGNTIYF
CDR3 DNA: TGTGCCAGCTCACCACCCGTACACTCTGGAAACACCATATATTTT

J gene: TRBJ2-1
clone size: -
D gene: TRBD1
V gene: TRBV12-5
CDR3 protein: CASGLALPDRHNEQFF
CDR3 DNA: TGTGCTAGTGGTTTGGCCCTACCGGACAGGCACAATGAGCAGTTCTTC

J gene: TRBJ2-1
clone size: once
D gene: TRBD1
V gene: TRBV15
CDR3 protein: CATSRFYRQGQSPWDEQFF
CDR3 DNA: TGTGCCACCAGCAGATTCTACCGCCAGGGACAGTCTCCCTGGGATGAGCAGTTCTTC

J gene: TRBJ2-1
clone size: few
D gene: -
V gene: TRBV4-1
CDR3 protein: CASSRLSSYNEQFF
CDR3 DNA: TGCGCCAGCAGCCGGCTAAGCTCCTACAATGAGCAGTTCTTC

J gene: TRBJ2-1
clone size: once
D gene: -
V gene: TRBV7-9
CDR3 protein: CASRRAGYNEQFF
CDR3 DNA: TGTGCCAGTCGGAGGGCAGGCTACAATGAGCAGTTCTTC

J gene: TRBJ2-7
clone size: -
D gene: TRBD1
V gene: TRBV6-1
CDR3 protein: CASTEGGTGIYEQYF
CDR3 DNA: TGTGCCAGCACCGAAGGGGGGACAGGGATCTACGAGCAGTACTTC

J gene: TRBJ2-7
clone size: once
D gene: -
V gene: TRBV19
CDR3 protein: CASAQLRSTYEQYF
CDR3 DNA: TGTGCCAGCGCACAACTCCGGAGCACCTACGAGCAGTACTTC

J gene: TRBJ1-1
clone size: -
D gene: TRBD1
V gene: TRBV25-1
CDR3 protein: CASSEYGRGQNTEAFF
CDR3 DNA: TGTGCCAGCAGTGAATATGGCAGGGGGCAAAACACTGAAGCTTTCTTT

J gene: TRBJ1-4
clone size: -
D gene: -
V gene: TRBV28
CDR3 protein: CASSLRGGRRKKLFF
CDR3 DNA: TGTGCCAGCAGTTTACGGGGGGGGCGTCGGAAAAAACTGTTTTTT

J gene: TRBJ2-3
clone size: -
D gene: -
V gene: TRBV15
CDR3 protein: CATSKRSGDTDTQYF
CDR3 DNA: TGTGCCACCAGCAAAAGGAGCGGCGACACAGATACGCAGTATTTT

J gene: TRBJ2-7
clone size: few
D gene: TRBD2
V gene: TRBV7-9
CDR3 protein: CASSQSGSVYEQYF
CDR3 DNA: TGTGCCAGCAGTCAAAGCGGGAGTGTCTACGAGCAGTACTTC

J gene: TRBJ1-4
clone size: -
D gene: -
V gene: TRBV5-1
CDR3 protein: CASCEGSTNEKLFF
CDR3 DNA: TGCGCCAGCTGTGAGGGTTCAACTAATGAAAAACTGTTTTTT

J gene: TRBJ2-2
clone size: -
D gene: -
V gene: TRBV7-2
CDR3 protein: CASSLVGSVNTGELFF
CDR3 DNA: TGTGCCAGCAGCTTAGTTGGTAGCGTAAACACCGGGGAGCTGTTTTTT

J gene: TRBJ1-2
clone size: -
D gene: -
V gene: TRBV28
CDR3 protein: CASRMGLDYGYTF
CDR3 DNA: TGTGCCAGCAGGATGGGGTTGGACTATGGCTACACCTTC

J gene: TRBJ1-2
clone size: -
D gene: -
V gene: TRBV29-1
CDR3 protein: CSVAVLTAYGYTF
CDR3 DNA: TGCAGCGTTGCGGTCTTGACAGCCTATGGCTACACCTTC

J gene: TRBJ2-1
clone size: -
D gene: -
V gene: TRBV28
CDR3 protein: CASSSPGLVRDEQFF
CDR3 DNA: TGTGCCAGCAGTTCGCCGGGACTCGTTCGAGATGAGCAGTTCTTC

J gene: TRBJ2-7
clone size: once
D gene: -
V gene: TRBV7-9
CDR3 protein: CASSSQTGPNFF
CDR3 DNA: TGTGCCAGCAGCTCCCAGACAGGCCCGAATTTTTTC

J gene: TRBJ1-1
clone size: few
D gene: TRBD1
V gene: TRBV29-1
CDR3 protein: CSVRQGETFF
CDR3 DNA: TGCAGCGTTCGACAGGGCGAAACTTTCTTT

J gene: TRBJ2-7
clone size: -
D gene: -
V gene: TRBV7-9
CDR3 protein: CASSTGAGSQTTYEQYF
CDR3 DNA: TGTGCCAGCAGCACCGGCGCAGGGTCCCAGACTACCTACGAGCAGTACTTC

J gene: TRBJ2-5
clone size: -
D gene: -
V gene: TRBV28
CDR3 protein: CASSPNAGLQETQYF
CDR3 DNA: TGTGCCAGCAGCCCAAACGCGGGCTTGCAAGAGACCCAGTACTTC

J gene: TRBJ2-3
clone size: -
D gene: -
V gene: TRBV5-1
CDR3 protein: CASSLLRSDTQYF
CDR3 DNA: TGCGCCAGCAGCTTGCTCCGGTCAGATACGCAGTATTTT